The 10 T cell receptor beta chains in this list originate from one sample, sequenced in a study of blood T cell repertoires in COVID-19. Clones were sequenced by immunoSEQ multiplex PCR, and TCRdb holds only the in-frame ones, with some missing. Of around 220,000 clones listed, 70% to 90% are singletons. Sequencing was carried out using peripheral blood. All receptors come from a woman aged 40-49 years who had recovered from COVID-19.

The V and J genes are TRBV5-1 and TRBJ2-3; tentatively, D is TRBD1 (6 bases). V was trimmed by 4 bases and J by 7 bases, leaving 13 bases between them. CDR3 length equals 13 residues. Germline V gene data show CDR1 as SGHRS and CDR2 as YFSETQ. The DNA for the CDR3 is TGCGCCAGCAGCCCGACCCAGGGGAATACGCAGTATTTT. As protein: CASSPTQGNTQYF.

This clone appeared once. The gene calls are TRBV7-2 and TRBJ2-1; 9 bases fit TRBD1. V was pared by 5 bases and J by 7 bases, with 9 bases of the junction left unmatched. CDR1 and CDR2 from the germline V gene are SGHTA and FQGNSA. This CDR3 has 15 amino acids. The CDR3 bases are TGTGCCAGCAGCCACCGGGACAGGGTCCAAAATGAGCAGTTCTTC. Its protein is CASSHRDRVQNEQFF.

The chain couples TRBV4-3 to TRBJ1-5; the D gene is possibly TRBD1 (5 bases). Trimming cost V 2 bases and J 2 bases, with 10 bases left between them. This CDR3 comprises 15 residues. Germline-derived CDR1 and CDR2 are LGHNA and YSLEER. CDR3 sequence reads: CASSQWRDGNQPQHF. In nucleotides, the CDR3 is TGCGCCAGCAGCCAATGGCGGGACGGCAATCAGCCCCAGCATTTT.

The chain carries TRBV3-1 (or the pseudogene TRBV3-2) and TRBJ2-3; 12 bases are a match to TRBD2. From germline, CDR1 is LGHDT and CDR2 YNNKEL (reference sequence). V was pared by 4 bases and J by 6 bases, with 8 bases of the junction left unmatched. The CDR3 totals 16 residues. The CDR3 loop is CASSRRLAGDRDTQYF. The CDR3 nucleotides read TGTGCCAGCAGCCGCAGACTAGCGGGGGACCGGGATACGCAGTATTTT.

This chain connects TRBV28 to TRBJ1-5; 8 positions match TRBD1. Germline V gives CDR1 MDHEN, CDR2 SYDVKM. This CDR3 spans 15 amino acids. V dropped 7 bases and J dropped 0; count of bases not matched to a gene: 5. In DNA, the CDR3 is TGTGCCAGCAATTCAGGGGGCTATAGCAATCAGCCCCAGCATTTT. Translation: CASNSGGYSNQPQHF.

The DNA of the CDR3 is TGTGCCAGCAGCTCCATGACAGGGGGCGGCGAGACCCAGTACTTC. This codes for CASSSMTGGGETQYF. This rearrangement joins TRBV7-8 to TRBJ2-5; TRBD1 matches at 10 bases. CDR1 and CDR2 from the germline V gene are SGHVS and FQNEAQ. V was clipped by 4 bases and J by 5 bases; unmatched bases: 7. This CDR3 is 15 amino acids long.

The CDR3 DNA reads as TGCGCCAGCAGTCAAGGGGGTCGCGGGGGCCGGTATGGCTACACCTTC. It translates to CASSQGGRGGRYGYTF. This chain connects TRBV23-1 to TRBJ1-2; possibly TRBD1 for D (6 bases). TRBV23-1 is an open reading frame, and its role is uncertain. The CDR3 loop spans 16 amino acids. V lost 2 bases to trimming and J lost 5 bases, with 18 bases between them.

Here the CDR3 reads CASSSTGREKLFF. CDR3 nucleotide sequence: TGTGCCAGCAGTAGTACAGGTAGAGAAAAACTGTTTTTT. The J gene is TRBJ1-4, the V gene TRBV6-5, with D perhaps TRBD1 (5 bases). This CDR3 has 13 residues. Trimming left V 5 bases short and J 8 bases short, with 12 bases between. Germline V gives CDR1 MNHEY, CDR2 SVGAGI.

The V call is TRBV5-1, the J call TRBJ1-5, with D perhaps TRBD1 (5 bases). CDR1 is SGHRS and CDR2 is YFSETQ in the germline V gene. V lost 7 bases and J 0 bases, leaving 14 bases between the germline ends. The CDR3 contains 15 residues. The CDR3 nucleotides read TGCGCCAGCCGACCCGGGACTGATAGCAATCAGCCCCAGCATTTT. Residues: CASRPGTDSNQPQHF. Using reference TRBV5-1 and TRBJ1-5 for the parts outside the CDR3, the full variable domain is KAGVTQTPRYLIKTRGQQVTLSCSPISGHRSVSWYQQTPGQGLQFLFEYFSETQRNKGNFPGRFSGRQFSNSRSEMNVSTLELGDSALYLCASRPGTDSNQPQHFGDGTRLSIL.

The rearrangement uses TRBV19 and TRBJ1-3, with D unresolved. The CDR3 is 15 amino acids. Trimming removed 8 bases from V and 0 bases from J, with 14 bases in between. CDR1 is LNHDA and CDR2 is SQIVND in the germline V gene (reference sequence). CDR3 DNA sequence: TGTGCCAGTTCCCCTCAGAAAACCTCTGGAAACACCATATATTTT. Translated: CASSPQKTSGNTIYF.